This T cell receptor beta chain stems from a study of shared clonotypes between healthy human individuals. Study-wide background: A donor's plate count was three for CD4 naive and three for CD4 memory; CD8 naive had two and CD8 memory one. Study-wide results and limits: Among donors, clonotype sharing was expected to be affected by sequencing depth. It was the non-shared clonotypes that had lower generation probabilities than clonotypes shared by all four donors.

The data were produced by immunoSEQ multiplex PCR, yet TCRdb's version contains in-frame clones alone and is incomplete. The data contain hundreds of thousands of clones, about 74% of them singletons. Deletions cut 5 bases from V and 4 bases from J, with 15 bases between. The CDR3 extends over 15 amino acids. Per germline, CDR1 MNHEY and CDR2 SMNVEV (reference sequence). As for this clone: Antigen unknown.

Source material: memory CD4+ T cells sorted from blood. Subset defined: CD45RA-negative fraction. The V and J genes are TRBV27 and TRBJ1-5; the D gene is possibly TRBD1 (5 bases). The TCR originated in a woman aged 25 to 39 in good health. The CDR3 sequence is CASSPFSGVNQPQHF. Here the CDR3 DNA reads TGTGCCAGCAGTCCCTTCTCGGGGGTTAATCAGCCCCAGCATTTT.